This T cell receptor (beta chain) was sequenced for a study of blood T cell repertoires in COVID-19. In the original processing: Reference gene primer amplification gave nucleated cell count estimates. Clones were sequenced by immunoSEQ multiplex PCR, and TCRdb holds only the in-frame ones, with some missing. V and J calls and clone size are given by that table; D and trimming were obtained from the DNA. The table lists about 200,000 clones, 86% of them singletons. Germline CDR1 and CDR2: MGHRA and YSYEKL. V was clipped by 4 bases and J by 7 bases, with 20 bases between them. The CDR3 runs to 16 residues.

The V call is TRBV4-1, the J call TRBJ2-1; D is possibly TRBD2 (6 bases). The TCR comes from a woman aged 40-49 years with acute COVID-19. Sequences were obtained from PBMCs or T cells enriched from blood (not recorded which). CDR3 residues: CASSRLGGVSRNEQFF. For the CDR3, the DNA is TGCGCCAGCAGCCGACTGGGGGGAGTCAGTAGGAATGAGCAGTTCTTC.